This T cell receptor (beta chain) comes out of a study of blood T cell repertoires in COVID-19. Study overall: COVID-19 samples collected from the United States, Italy and Spain covered acute and convalescent phases. PBMCs, B-cell-depleted T cells, or T cells provided the cDNA or gDNA that made up the material.

Original handling: Scientists estimated how many nucleated cells there were by amplifying reference gene primers. Data came from immunoSEQ multiplex PCR; TCRdb stores just in-frame clones and leaves some out. For V, J and clone size, that table is used; D and trimming come from the DNA. The sample includes around 81,000 clones, around 90% of them seen just once. V was cut by 7 bases and J by 8 bases, with 14 bases left in between. The germline V gene has CDR1 SQVTM and CDR2 ANQGSEA. This CDR3 region has 11 residues. This receptor was obtained from an older man with acute or convalescent COVID-19. This chain joins TRBV29-1 and TRBJ1-2; D is ambiguous. Input material: peripheral blood. The CDR3 protein is CSAYAVSGYTF. For the CDR3, the DNA is TGCAGCGCGTATGCGGTTTCGGGCTACACCTTC.